This TCR beta chain came from a study of identical twins. Study results and caveats: Excess low generation probability was seen in twin-shared out-of-frame alpha sequences. Fewer insertions marked abundant cord blood beta clonotypes; young adult naive trended weakly, memory not at all.

cDNA carried unique molecular identifiers, and a universal primer site was added by template switching. Using its own MiXCR run on the 5' RACE reads, TCRdb lists one record per CDR3 protein. There are about 890,000 distinct CDR3 sequences in the sample; roughly 12% occur only once, and around 1.6% lies in the top ten. In its sample, this clonotype was seen a few times. What it recognizes is unknown. CDR3 size: 15 residues. The germline V gene encodes CDR1 SGDLS and CDR2 YYNGEE. The ends lost 2 bases at V and 6 bases at J; junction bases unmatched: 6. These data also formed part of another study, on yellow fever vaccine responses in identical twins.

The sequencing input was PBMCs. This chain joins TRBV9 and TRBJ2-1; 9 bases match TRBD2. This TCR was sampled from a woman between 18 and 30 years old in good health. CDR3 DNA sequence: TGTGCCAGCAGCGTTGGCGGGAGGGGGGTCAATGAGCAGTTCTTC. The encoded protein is CASSVGGRGVNEQFF.